This TCR beta chain derives from a study of blood T cell repertoires in COVID-19. On the study more broadly: Acute and convalescent COVID-19 specimens originated in the United States, Italy and Spain. T cells, B-cell-depleted T cells, or PBMCs provided the cDNA or gDNA that served as material.

Per the original methods: Nucleated cell counts were estimated from reference gene primer amplification. The assay was immunoSEQ multiplex PCR, and TCRdb's table has in-frame clones only and misses some. Clone size and the V and J calls come from that table; the DNA yielded D and trimming. In the table there are 150,000 to 200,000 clones, 85% to 90% of which are singletons. The sample was peripheral blood. This TCR came from an older woman with acute or convalescent COVID-19.

The CDR3 loop reads CASSPRGPGSQDTQYF. For the CDR3, the DNA is TGCGCCAGCAGCCCAAGGGGGCCAGGGTCACAGGATACGCAGTATTTT. This sequence joins TRBV5-1 and TRBJ2-3, with 7 bases aligning to TRBD1. Germline assignment: CDR1 SGHRS and CDR2 YFSETQ. The CDR3 runs 16 residues. With 4 bases clipped from V and 6 bases from J, the junction kept 14 bases outside the gene matches. Based on the CDR3 plus reference TRBV5-1 and TRBJ2-3, the full variable domain is KAGVTQTPRYLIKTRGQQVTLSCSPISGHRSVSWYQQTPGQGLQFLFEYFSETQRNKGNFPGRFSGRQFSNSRSEMNVSTLELGDSALYLCASSPRGPGSQDTQYFGPGTRLTVL.